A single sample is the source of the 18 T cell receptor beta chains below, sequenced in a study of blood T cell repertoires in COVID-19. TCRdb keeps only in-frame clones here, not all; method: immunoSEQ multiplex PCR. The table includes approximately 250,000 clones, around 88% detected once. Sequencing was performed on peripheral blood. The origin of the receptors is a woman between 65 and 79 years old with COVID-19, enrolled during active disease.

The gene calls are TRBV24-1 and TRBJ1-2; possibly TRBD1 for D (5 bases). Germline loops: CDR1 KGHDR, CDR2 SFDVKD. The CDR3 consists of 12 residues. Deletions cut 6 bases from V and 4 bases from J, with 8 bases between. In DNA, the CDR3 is TGTGCCACCAGTAACGGGGGCTATGGCTACACCTTC. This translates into CATSNGGYGYTF.

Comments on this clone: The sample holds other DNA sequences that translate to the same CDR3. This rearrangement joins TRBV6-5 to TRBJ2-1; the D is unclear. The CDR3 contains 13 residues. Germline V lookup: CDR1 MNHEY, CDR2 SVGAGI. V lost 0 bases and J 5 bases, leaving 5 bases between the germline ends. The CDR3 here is CASSYSRDNEQFF. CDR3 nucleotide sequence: TGTGCCAGCAGTTACTCCCGGGACAATGAGCAGTTCTTC.

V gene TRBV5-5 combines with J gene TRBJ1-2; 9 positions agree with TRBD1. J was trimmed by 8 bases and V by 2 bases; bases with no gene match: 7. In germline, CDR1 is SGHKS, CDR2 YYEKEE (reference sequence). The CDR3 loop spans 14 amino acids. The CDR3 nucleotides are TGTGCCAGCAGCTTCGGACAGGGGAATTGGGGCTACACCTTC. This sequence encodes CASSFGQGNWGYTF.

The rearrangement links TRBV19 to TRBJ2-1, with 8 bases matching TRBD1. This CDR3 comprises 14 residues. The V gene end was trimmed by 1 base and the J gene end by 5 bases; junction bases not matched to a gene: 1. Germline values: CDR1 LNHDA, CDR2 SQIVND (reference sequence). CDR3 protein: CASSIATGDNEQFF. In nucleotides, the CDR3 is TGTGCCAGTAGTATAGCGACAGGGGACAATGAGCAGTTCTTC.

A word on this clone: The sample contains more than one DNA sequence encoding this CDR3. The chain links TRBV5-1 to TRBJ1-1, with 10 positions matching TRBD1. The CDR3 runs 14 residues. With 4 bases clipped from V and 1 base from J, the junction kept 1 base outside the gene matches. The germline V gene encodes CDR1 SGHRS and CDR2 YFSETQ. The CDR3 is CASSGQGGNTEAFF. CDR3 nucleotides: TGCGCCAGCAGCGGACAGGGGGGGAACACTGAAGCTTTCTTT.

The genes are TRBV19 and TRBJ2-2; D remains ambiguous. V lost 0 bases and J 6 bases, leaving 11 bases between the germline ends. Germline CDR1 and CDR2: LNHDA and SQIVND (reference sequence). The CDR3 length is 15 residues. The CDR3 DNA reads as TGTGCCAGTAGTATAGATCTGAGCCGGTCCGGGGAGCTGTTTTTT. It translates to CASSIDLSRSGELFF.

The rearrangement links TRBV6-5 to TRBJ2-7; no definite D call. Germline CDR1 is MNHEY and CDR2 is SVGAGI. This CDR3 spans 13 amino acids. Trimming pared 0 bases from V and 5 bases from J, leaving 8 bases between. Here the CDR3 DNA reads TGTGCCAGCAGTTACTCGAGGTGGGACGAGCAGTACTTC. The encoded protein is CASSYSRWDEQYF.

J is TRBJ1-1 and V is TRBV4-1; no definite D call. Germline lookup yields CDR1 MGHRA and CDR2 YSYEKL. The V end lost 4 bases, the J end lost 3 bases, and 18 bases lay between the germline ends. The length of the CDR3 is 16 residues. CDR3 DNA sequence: TGCGCCAGCAGCCGGGGAGGGATCACCATGGACACTGAAGCTTTCTTT. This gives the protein CASSRGGITMDTEAFF.

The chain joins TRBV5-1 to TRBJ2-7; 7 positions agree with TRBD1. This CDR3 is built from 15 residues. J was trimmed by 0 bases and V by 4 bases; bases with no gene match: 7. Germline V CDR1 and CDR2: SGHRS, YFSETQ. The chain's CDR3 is CASSPQGSFSYEQYF. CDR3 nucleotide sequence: TGCGCCAGCAGCCCACAGGGGTCCTTCTCCTACGAGCAGTACTTC. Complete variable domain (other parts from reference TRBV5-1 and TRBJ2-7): KAGVTQTPRYLIKTRGQQVTLSCSPISGHRSVSWYQQTPGQGLQFLFEYFSETQRNKGNFPGRFSGRQFSNSRSEMNVSTLELGDSALYLCASSPQGSFSYEQYFGPGTRLTVT.

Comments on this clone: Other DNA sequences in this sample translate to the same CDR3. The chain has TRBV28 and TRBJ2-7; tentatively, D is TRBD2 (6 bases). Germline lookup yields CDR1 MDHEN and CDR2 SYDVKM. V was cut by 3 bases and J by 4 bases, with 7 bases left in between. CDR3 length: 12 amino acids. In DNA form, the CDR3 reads TGTGCCAGCAGTTTGGAGGGATACGAGCAGTACTTC. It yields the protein CASSLEGYEQYF.

This chain's CDR3 is CASSPTTGGGTEAFF. The CDR3, as DNA: TGTGCCAGCAGTCCAACCACAGGGGGGGGCACTGAAGCTTTCTTT. This chain links TRBV3-1 (or the pseudogene TRBV3-2) with TRBJ1-1; 8 bases align to TRBD1. Germline CDR1 and CDR2: LGHDT and YNNKEL (reference sequence). The CDR3 loop spans 15 amino acids. After removal of 6 bases from V and 4 bases from J, the junction contained 10 bases not matched to a gene.

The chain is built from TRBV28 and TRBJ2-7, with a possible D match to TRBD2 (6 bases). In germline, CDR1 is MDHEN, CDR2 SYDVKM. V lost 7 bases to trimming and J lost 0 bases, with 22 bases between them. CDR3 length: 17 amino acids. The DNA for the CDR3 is TGTGCCAGCACCATCGGGGTTGGAGGGCACAGCTCCTACGAGCAGTACTTC. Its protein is CASTIGVGGHSSYEQYF.

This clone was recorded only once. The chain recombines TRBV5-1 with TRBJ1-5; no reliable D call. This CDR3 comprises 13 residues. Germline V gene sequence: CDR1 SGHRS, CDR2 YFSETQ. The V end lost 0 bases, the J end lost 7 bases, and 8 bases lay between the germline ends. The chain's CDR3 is CASSLDAGQPQHF. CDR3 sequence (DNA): TGCGCCAGCAGCTTGGATGCGGGCCAGCCCCAGCATTTT. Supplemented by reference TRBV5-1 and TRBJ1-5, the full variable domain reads KAGVTQTPRYLIKTRGQQVTLSCSPISGHRSVSWYQQTPGQGLQFLFEYFSETQRNKGNFPGRFSGRQFSNSRSEMNVSTLELGDSALYLCASSLDAGQPQHFGDGTRLSIL.

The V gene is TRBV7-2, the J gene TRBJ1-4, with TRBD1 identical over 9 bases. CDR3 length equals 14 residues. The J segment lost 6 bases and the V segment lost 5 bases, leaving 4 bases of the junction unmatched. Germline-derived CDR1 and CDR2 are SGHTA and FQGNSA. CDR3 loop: CASSKGTGYEKLFF. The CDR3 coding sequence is TGTGCCAGCAGCAAAGGGACAGGGTATGAAAAACTGTTTTTT.

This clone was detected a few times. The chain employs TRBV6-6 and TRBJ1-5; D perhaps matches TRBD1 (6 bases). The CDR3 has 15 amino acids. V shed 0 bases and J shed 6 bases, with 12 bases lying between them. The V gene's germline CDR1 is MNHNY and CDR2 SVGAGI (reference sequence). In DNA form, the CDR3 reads TGTGCCAGCAGTTACTCAGGCGGGGGCACTCAGCCCCAGCATTTT. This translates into CASSYSGGGTQPQHF.

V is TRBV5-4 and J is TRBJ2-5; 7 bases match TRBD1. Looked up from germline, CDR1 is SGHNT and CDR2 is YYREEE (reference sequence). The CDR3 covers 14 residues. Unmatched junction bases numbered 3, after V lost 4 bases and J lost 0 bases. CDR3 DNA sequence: TGTGCCAGCAGCAAAGGGACAGACCAAGAGACCCAGTACTTC. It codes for CASSKGTDQETQYF. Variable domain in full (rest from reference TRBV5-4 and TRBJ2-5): ETGVTQSPTHLIKTRGQQVTLRCSSQSGHNTVSWYQQALGQGPQFIFQYYREEENGRGNFPPRFSGLQFPNYSSELNVNALELDDSALYLCASSKGTDQETQYFGPGTRLLVL.

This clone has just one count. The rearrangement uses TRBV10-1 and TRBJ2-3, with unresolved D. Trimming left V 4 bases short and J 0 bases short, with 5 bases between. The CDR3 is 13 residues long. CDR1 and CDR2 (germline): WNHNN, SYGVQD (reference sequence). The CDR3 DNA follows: TGCGCCAGCAGTGTAACTAGCACAGATACGCAGTATTTT. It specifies CASSVTSTDTQYF.

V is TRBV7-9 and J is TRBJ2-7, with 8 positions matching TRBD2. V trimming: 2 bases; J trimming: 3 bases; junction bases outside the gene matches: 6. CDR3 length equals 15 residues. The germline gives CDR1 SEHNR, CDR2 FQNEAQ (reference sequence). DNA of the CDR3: TGTGCCAGCAGCTTAATTCCCGGGACTAGCTACGAGCAGTACTTC. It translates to CASSLIPGTSYEQYF.